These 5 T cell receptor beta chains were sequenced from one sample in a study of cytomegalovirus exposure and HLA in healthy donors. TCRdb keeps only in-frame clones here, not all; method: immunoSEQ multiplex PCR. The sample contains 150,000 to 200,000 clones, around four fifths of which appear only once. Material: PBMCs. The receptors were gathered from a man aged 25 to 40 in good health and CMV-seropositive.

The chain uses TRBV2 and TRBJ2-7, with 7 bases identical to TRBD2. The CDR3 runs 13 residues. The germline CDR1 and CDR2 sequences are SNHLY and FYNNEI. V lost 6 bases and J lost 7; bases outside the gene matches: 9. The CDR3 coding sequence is TGTGCCAGCAGGGGGGAGGGACCCCGGGAGCAGTACTTC. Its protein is CASRGEGPREQYF.

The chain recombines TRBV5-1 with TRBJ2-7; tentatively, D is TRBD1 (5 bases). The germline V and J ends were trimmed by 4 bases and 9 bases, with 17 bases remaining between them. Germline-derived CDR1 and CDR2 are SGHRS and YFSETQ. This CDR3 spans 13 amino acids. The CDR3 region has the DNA TGCGCCAGCAGCCCCGACAGACGGACACTGCAGTACTTC. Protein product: CASSPDRRTLQYF.

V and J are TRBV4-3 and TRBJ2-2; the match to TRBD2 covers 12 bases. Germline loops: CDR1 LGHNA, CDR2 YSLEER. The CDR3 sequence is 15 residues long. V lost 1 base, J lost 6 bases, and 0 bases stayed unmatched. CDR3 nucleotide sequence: TGCGCCAGCAGCCAAGCTAGCGGGGGGGCCGGGGAGCTGTTTTTT. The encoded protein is CASSQASGGAGELFF.

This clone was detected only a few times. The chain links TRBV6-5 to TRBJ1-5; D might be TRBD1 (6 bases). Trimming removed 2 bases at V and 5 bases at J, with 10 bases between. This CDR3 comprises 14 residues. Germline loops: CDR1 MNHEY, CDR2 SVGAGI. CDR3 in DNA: TGTGCCAGCAGTTACAACAGGGTGGATCAGCCCCAGCATTTT. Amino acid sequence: CASSYNRVDQPQHF.

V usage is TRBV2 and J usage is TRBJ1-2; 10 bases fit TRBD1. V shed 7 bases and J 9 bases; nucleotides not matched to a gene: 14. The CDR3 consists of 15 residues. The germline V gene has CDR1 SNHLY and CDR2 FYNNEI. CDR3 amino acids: CASTPTRDRGPRYTF. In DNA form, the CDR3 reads TGTGCCAGCACCCCGACTCGGGACAGGGGCCCCCGCTACACCTTC. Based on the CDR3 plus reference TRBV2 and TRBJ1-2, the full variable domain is EPEVTQTPSHQVTQMGQEVILRCVPISNHLYFYWYRQILGQKVEFLVSFYNNEISEKSEIFDDQFSVERPDGSNFTLKIRSTKLEDSAMYFCASTPTRDRGPRYTFGSGTRLTVV.